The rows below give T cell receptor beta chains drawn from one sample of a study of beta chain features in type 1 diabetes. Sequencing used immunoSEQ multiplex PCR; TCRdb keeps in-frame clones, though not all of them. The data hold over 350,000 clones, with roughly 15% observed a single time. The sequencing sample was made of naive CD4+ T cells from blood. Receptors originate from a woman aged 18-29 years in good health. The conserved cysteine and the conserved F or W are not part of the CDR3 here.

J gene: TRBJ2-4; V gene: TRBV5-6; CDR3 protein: ASSSGGSQNIQY
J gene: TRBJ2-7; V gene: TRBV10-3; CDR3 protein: AISGGQGLGEQY
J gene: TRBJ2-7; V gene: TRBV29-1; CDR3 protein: SVGSGFEQY
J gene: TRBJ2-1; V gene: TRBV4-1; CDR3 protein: ASSQASGDEQF
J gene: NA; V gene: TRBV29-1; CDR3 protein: SVRDQGPAYEQY
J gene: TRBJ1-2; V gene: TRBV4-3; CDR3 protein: ASSQDGAGLGYGYT
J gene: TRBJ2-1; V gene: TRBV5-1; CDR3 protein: ASQVPGLAGNEQF
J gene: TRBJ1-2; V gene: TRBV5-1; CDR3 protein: ASSFPGLRDGYT
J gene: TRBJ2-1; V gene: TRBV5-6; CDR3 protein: ASSLGPLVAGANNEQF
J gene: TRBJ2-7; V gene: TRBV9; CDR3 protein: ASSVGLAETYEQY
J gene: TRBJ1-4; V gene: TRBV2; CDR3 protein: ASSRTGGNEKLF
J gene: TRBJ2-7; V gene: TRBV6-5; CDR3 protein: ASRRDTLSYEQY
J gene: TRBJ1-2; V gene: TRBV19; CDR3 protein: ASSVGTANYGYT
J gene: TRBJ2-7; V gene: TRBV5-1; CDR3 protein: ASSPTSYEQY
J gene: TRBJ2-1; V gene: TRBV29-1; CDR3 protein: SVESRDRNEQF
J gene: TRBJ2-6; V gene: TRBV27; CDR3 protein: ASSGDRGVSGANVLT
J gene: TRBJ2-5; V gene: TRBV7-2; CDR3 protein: ASSLNAGVETQY
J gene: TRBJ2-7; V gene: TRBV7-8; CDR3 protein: ASSPLTGYEQY
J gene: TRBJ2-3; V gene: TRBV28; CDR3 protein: ASSSGQITDTQY
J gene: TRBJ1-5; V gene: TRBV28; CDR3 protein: ASTSGGIRGPQH
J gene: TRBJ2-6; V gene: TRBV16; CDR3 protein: ASSPQSGANVLT
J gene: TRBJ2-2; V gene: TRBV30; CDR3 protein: AWSRATGELF
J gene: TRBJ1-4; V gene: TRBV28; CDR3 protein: ASQSGTGIEKLF
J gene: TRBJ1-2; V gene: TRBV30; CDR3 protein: ARSGGADGYT
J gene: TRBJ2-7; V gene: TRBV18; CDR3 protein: ASSRGQGLTYEQY
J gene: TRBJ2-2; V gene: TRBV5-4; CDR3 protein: ASSKGQAGELF
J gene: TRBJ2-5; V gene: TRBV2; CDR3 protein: ASSKTTLETQY
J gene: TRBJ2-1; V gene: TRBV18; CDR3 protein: ASSPPDRVRNEQF
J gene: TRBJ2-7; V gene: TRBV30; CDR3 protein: AFQRSYEQY
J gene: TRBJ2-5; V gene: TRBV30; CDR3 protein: AWRAGGRETQY
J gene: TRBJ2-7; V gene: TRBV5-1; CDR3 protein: ASSLSGSSYEQY
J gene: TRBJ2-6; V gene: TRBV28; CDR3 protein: ATLELGLPSGANVLT
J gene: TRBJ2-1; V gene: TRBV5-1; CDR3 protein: ASSSGQGQF
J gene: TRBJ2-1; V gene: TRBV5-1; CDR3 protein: ASSLDPGSYNEQF
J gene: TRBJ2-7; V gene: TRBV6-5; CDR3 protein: ASSYSRQGTYEQY
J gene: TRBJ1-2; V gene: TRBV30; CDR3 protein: AWSGVNYGYT
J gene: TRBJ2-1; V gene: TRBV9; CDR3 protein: ASSGGSGRSYNEQF
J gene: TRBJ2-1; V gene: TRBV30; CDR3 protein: AWSGYSGSYNEQF
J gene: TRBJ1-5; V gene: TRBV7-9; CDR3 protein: ASSFSGSNQPQH
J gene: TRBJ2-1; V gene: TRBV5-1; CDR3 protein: ASSAPGLAPNEQF
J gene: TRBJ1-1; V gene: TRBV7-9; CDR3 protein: ASSSQGLNTEAF
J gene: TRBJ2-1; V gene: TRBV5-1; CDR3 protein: ASGGGRSSYNEQF
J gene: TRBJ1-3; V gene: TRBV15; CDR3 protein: ATSREHSGNTIY
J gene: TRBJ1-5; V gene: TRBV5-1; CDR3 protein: ASSLGGTEPQH
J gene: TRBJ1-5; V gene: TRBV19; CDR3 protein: ASRRTGNRNQPQH
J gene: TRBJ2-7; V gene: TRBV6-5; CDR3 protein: ASSSGTGGYEQY
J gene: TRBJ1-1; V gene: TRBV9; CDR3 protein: ASSVGGENTEAF
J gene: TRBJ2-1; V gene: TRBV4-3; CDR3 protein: ASSRTSGSSDNEQF
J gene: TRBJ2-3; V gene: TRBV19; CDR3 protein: ASSKSSGD
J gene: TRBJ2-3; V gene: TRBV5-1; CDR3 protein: ASSLRDREVTDTQY
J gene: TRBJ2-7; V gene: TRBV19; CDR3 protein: ASSETGASYEQY
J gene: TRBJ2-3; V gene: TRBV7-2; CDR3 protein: ASSLGGQTDTQY
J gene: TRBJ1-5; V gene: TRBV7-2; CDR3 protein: ASSPTGDQPQH
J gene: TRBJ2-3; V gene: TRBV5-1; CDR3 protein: ASSFDYSDTQY
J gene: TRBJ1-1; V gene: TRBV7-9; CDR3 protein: ASSRLQGIMIDTEAF